This T cell receptor beta chain is drawn from a study of T cells after yellow fever vaccination. Overall study findings and caveats: Boosting was followed by the reappearance of most primary-vaccination clones (around 95% CD4, around 90% CD8). When the response was secondary, it was weaker but reached its peak faster, day 5 versus 15. It was a small share of clonotypes that appeared in both CD4 and CD8 compartments. FACS-sorted repertoires could contain abundant clonotypes contaminating from the bulk population.

This CDR3 contains 16 residues. Germline CDR1 and CDR2: PRHDT and FYEKMQ (reference sequence). The V segment lost 5 bases and the J segment 3 bases; nucleotides outside the gene matches: 8. This clonotype turned up a few times. Antigen unknown. Each CDR3 protein gets one entry after TCRdb re-called the 5' RACE reads with MiXCR. In the table there are roughly 68,000 distinct CDR3 sequences, just over 6.5% of which are singletons. The rearrangement joins TRBV13 to TRBJ2-3, with 10 nucleotides matching TRBD2. The sequencing used CD8+ T cells sorted from PBMCs, collected roughly 46 days after the first yellow fever vaccination. This TCR was sampled from a man between 18 and 29 years old who received the YFV17D yellow fever vaccine. CDR3 nucleotide sequence: TGTGCCAGCAGCGCCATAACTAGCGGGGCGACAGATACGCAGTATTTT. This codes for CASSAITSGATDTQYF. Using reference TRBV13 and TRBJ2-3 for the parts outside the CDR3, the full variable domain is AAGVIQSPRHLIKEKRETATLKCYPIPRHDTVYWYQQGPGQDPQFLISFYEKMQSDKGSIPDRFSAQQFSDYHSELNMSSLELGDSALYFCASSAITSGATDTQYFGPGTRLTVL.